These T cell receptor beta chains were read from a single sample in a study of regulatory T cells in long-lasting Graves disease. Each CDR3 protein is one row after TCRdb ran MiXCR on the multiplex PCR reads. The top ten hold 10% to 15% of the sample, which has around 480,000 distinct CDR3 sequences, roughly 15% seen once. These same records also appear under a second study, on T cells in Graves' hyperthyroidism and ophthalmopathy.

The source was peripheral blood mononuclear cells (PBMCs), collected at new diagnosis, from a patient treated with antithyroid drugs. The receptors were sampled from a man aged 40-55 years with Graves disease. CDR3s include the opening cysteine and the closing phenylalanine or tryptophan. The D gene is left open where the match is weak. Clone size is stated in some rows and not others, as once, few, many or a class when expanded.

abundance	d_gene	v_gene	j_gene	CDR3aa	CDR3nt
many	-	TRBV28	TRBJ2-5	CASSSVGYRQRETQYF	TGTGCCAGCAGTTCCGTCGGGTATCGACAGAGGGAGACCCAGTACTTC
many	-	TRBV30	TRBJ2-7	CAWNGGGAYEQYF	TGTGCCTGGAACGGTGGTGGGGCCTACGAGCAGTACTTC
many	-	TRBV11-2	TRBJ2-5	CASSHGHREETQYF	TGTGCCAGCAGCCATGGGCACAGGGAAGAGACCCAGTACTTC
-	TRBD2	TRBV7-8	TRBJ2-3	CASSVRGGPDTQYF	TGTGCCAGCAGCGTACGCGGGGGGCCAGATACGCAGTATTTT
many	-	TRBV24-1	TRBJ2-1	CATSDLGPSSYNEQFF	TGTGCCACCAGTGACCTCGGACCGAGCTCCTACAATGAGCAGTTCTTC
many	TRBD2	TRBV2	TRBJ2-7	CATKGGPYEQYF	TGTGCCACCAAGGGAGGGCCCTACGAGCAGTACTTC
many	TRBD2	TRBV4-2	TRBJ2-1	CASSQTPAGPDEQFF	TGTGCCAGCAGCCAAACCCCAGCGGGACCGGATGAGCAGTTCTTC
many	TRBD1	TRBV20-1	TRBJ2-5	CSAGQGWETQYF	TGCAGTGCAGGACAGGGGTGGGAGACCCAGTACTTC
many	-	TRBV28	TRBJ1-2	CASSLGGLRPDYGYTF	TGTGCCAGCAGTTTAGGCGGGTTACGGCCTGACTATGGCTACACCTTC
many	-	TRBV30	TRBJ1-1	CAWWDYTEAFF	TGTGCCTGGTGGGACTACACTGAAGCTTTCTTT
many	TRBD2	TRBV12-3/TRBV12-4	TRBJ2-3	CASSLSGNTDTQYF	TGTGCCAGCAGCCTTAGCGGGAACACAGATACGCAGTATTTT
many	-	TRBV27	TRBJ2-5	CASSLQNPPTWGARKETQYF	TGTGCCAGCAGTTTACAGAACCCCCCAACATGGGGGGCGCGGAAGGAGACCCAGTACTTC
many	-	TRBV28	TRBJ2-2	CASSIRASNTGELFF	TGTGCCAGCAGTATCCGGGCTTCGAACACCGGGGAGCTGTTTTTT
-	-	TRBV19	TRBJ2-6	CASRTLAGANVLTF	TGTGCCAGTAGGACACTAGCTGGGGCCAACGTCCTGACTTTC
many	TRBD2	TRBV6-1	TRBJ2-7	CASRGLTYEQYF	TGTGCCAGCAGGGGACTAACCTACGAGCAGTACTTC
many	TRBD1	TRBV6-1	TRBJ1-1	CASSDGTANTEAFF	TGTGCCAGCAGTGATGGGACAGCGAACACTGAAGCTTTCTTT
many	TRBD1	TRBV27	TRBJ1-1	CASSRVRGLSSTEAFF	TGTGCCAGCAGTAGGGTCAGGGGGCTTAGTAGCACTGAAGCTTTCTTT
-	-	TRBV9	TRBJ2-6	CASSVEGRANVLTF	TGTGCCAGCAGCGTAGAGGGCCGGGCCAACGTCCTGACTTTC
many	-	TRBV3-1	TRBJ1-3	CASSQGQFAGNTIYF	TGTGCCAGCAGCCAGGGTCAGTTCGCGGGAAACACCATATATTTT